Listed here is a single T cell receptor (beta chain). These data are taken from a study of blood T cell repertoires in COVID-19. Data came from immunoSEQ multiplex PCR; TCRdb stores just in-frame clones and leaves some out. The table records roughly 73,000 clones, 70% to 90% of them present only once. CDR3 length: 15 residues. The germline CDR1 and CDR2 sequences are MNHEY and SMNVEV (reference sequence). Deletions cut 2 bases from V and 2 bases from J, with 10 bases between. The TCR was taken from a man aged 70 or older with active or convalescent COVID-19. The chain couples TRBV27 to TRBJ2-1; tentative D call: TRBD1 (5 bases). Sequencing input: peripheral blood. CDR3 nucleotides: TGTGCCAGCAGTTTAACCAGGGCACCCTACAATGAGCAGTTCTTC. Translation gives CASSLTRAPYNEQFF.